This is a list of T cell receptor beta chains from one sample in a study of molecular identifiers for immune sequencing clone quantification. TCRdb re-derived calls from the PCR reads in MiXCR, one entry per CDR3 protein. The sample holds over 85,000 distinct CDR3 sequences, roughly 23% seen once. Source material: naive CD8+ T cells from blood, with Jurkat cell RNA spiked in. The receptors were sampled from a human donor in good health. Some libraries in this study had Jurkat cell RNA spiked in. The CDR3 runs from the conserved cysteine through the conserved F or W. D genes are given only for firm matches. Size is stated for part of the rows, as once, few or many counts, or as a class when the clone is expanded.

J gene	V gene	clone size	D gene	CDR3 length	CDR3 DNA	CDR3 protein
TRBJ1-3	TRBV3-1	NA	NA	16	TGTGCCAGCAGCGCCTACGGGGGCCCCCCCGGAAACACCATATATTTT	CASSAYGGPPGNTIYF
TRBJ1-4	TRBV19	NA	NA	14	TGTGCCAGTGGTATCGGGGCCTTCGGGGAAAAACTGTTTTTT	CASGIGAFGEKLFF
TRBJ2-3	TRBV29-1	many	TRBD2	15	TGCAGCGCTTACCCCACTAGCGGGAGAGGGGATACGCAGTATTTT	CSAYPTSGRGDTQYF
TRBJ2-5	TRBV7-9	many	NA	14	TGTGCCAGCAGCCAAGAGTCAGGGATAGAGACCCAGTACTTC	CASSQESGIETQYF
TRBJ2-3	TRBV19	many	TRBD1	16	TGTGCCAGTAGTCCTGGGGACAGGGGTCCCACAGATACGCAGTATTTT	CASSPGDRGPTDTQYF
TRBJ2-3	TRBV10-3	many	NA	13	TGTGCCATCAGTGAGTCCAGCTCGGATACGCAGTATTTT	CAISESSSDTQYF
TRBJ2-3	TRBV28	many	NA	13	TGTGCCAGCACCTCGGACTTCACAGATACGCAGTATTTT	CASTSDFTDTQYF
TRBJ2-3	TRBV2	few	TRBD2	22	TGTGCCAGCAGTGCTCCTCGGACTAGCGGGGGGGCAGGGTCGGTCCGCACAGATACGCAGTATTTT	CASSAPRTSGGAGSVRTDTQYF
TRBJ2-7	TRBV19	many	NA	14	TGTGCCAGTAGCCCCGGGACTCCCTTTGTCGAGCAGTACTTC	CASSPGTPFVEQYF
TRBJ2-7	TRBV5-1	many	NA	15	TGCGCCAGCAGCGCGGTAGCGGACCTCTCCTACGAGCAGTACTTC	CASSAVADLSYEQYF
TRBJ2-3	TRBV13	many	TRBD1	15	TGTGCCAGCAGCGCCGCCTTTCAGGGGGCGGATACGCAGTATTTT	CASSAAFQGADTQYF
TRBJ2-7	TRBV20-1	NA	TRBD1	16	TGCAGTGCTAGAGAAGGAGGAGACAGGGGGACCTACGAGCAGTACTTC	CSAREGGDRGTYEQYF
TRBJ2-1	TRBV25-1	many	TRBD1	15	TGTGCCAGCAGTGAATTGAGACAGGGGCCCAATGAGCAGTTCTTC	CASSELRQGPNEQFF
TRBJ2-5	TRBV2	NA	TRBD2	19	TGTGCCAGCAGTGAAACCTCCGGACTAGCGGGAGGACTTAGGGAGACCCAGTACTTC	CASSETSGLAGGLRETQYF
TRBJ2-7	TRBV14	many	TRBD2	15	TGTGCCAGCAGCCCCGACTGGCGGGGGGCCTACGAGCAGTACTTC	CASSPDWRGAYEQYF
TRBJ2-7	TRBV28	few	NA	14	TGTGCCAGCAGTTTACGGGGGGCAATCTACGAGCAGTACTTC	CASSLRGAIYEQYF
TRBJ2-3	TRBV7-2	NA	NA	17	NA	CASSSGLRGGFTDTQYF
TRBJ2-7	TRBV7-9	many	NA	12	TGTGCCAGCAGCTTAGCCAAGAACGAGCAGTACTTC	CASSLAKNEQYF
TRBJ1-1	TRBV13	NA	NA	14	TGTGCCAGCAGCTTCGGGCAGGTTGGCACTGAAGCTGTCTTT	CASSFGQVGTEAVF
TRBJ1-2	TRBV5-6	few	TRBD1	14	TGTGCCAGCAGCTTGACAGGGGCCAACTATGGCTACACCTTC	CASSLTGANYGYTF
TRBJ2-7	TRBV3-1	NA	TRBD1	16	TGTGCCAGCAGCCAGTATCCGGGACAGAGACCCTACGAGCAGTACTTC	CASSQYPGQRPYEQYF
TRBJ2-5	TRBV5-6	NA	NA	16	TGTGCCAGCAGCTTGGTCCGGCGGGGGCACCAAGAGACCCAGTACTTC	CASSLVRRGHQETQYF
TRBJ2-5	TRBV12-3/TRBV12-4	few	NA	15	TGTGCCAGCAGTAAGAATGGACAGCCACAAGAGACCCAGTACTTC	CASSKNGQPQETQYF
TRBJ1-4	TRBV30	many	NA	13	TGTGCCTGGATTCCGGACGATGAGGAAAAACTGTTTTTT	CAWIPDDEEKLFF
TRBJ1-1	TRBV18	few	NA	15	TGTGCCAGCTCACCCCCGGGACCCACGAACACTGAAGCTTTCTTT	CASSPPGPTNTEAFF
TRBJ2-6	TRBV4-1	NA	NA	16	TGCGCCAGCAGCCAAGTGACCACCTCTGGGGCCAACGTCCCGACTTTC	CASSQVTTSGANVPTF
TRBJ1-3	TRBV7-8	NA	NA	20	TGTGCCAGCAGCTTAGTAACCCTGACTGTTAACCCCGCCAGTGGAAACACCATATATTTT	CASSLVTLTVNPASGNTIYF
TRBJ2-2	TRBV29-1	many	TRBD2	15	TGCAGCGTTGAGTCGCCTAGCGGGAACACCGGGGAGCTGTTTTTT	CSVESPSGNTGELFF
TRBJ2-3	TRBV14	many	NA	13	TGTGCCAGCAGCCAAGCTTCTACAGATACGCAGTATTTT	CASSQASTDTQYF
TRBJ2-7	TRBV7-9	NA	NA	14	TGTGCCAGCAGCTTAACTGGGCTAGCCTACGAGCAGTACTTC	CASSLTGLAYEQYF
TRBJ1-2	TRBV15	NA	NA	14	TGTGCCACCAGCAGCTTTCCAGGGGATCATGGCTACGCCTTC	CATSSFPGDHGYAF
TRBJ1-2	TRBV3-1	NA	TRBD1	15	TGTGCCAGCAGCCAAGAGGACAGGGCTAACTATGGCTACACCTTC	CASSQEDRANYGYTF
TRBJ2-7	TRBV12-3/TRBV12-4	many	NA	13	TGTGCCAGCAGCCCGGGCCGGCTCTACGAGCAGTACTTC	CASSPGRLYEQYF
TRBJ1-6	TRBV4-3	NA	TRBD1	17	TGCGCCAGCAGCCAAGCAACCTCCGGGACAGGGCTATCACCCCTCCACTTT	CASSQATSGTGLSPLHF
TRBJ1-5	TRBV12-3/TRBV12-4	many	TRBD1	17	TGTGCCAGCAGTTCCGGGACAGGGGGATATAGCAATCAGCCCCAGCATTTT	CASSSGTGGYSNQPQHF
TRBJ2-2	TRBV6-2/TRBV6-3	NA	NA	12	TGTGCCAGCAGTTACCAAACCGGGGAGCTGTTTTTT	CASSYQTGELFF
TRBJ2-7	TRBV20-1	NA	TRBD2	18	TGCAGTGCTAGGGGCCCGACCGGGACTAGCGGGAGCCCCTACGAGCAGTACTTC	CSARGPTGTSGSPYEQYF
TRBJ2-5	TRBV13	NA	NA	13	TGTGCCAGCAGCTTAGGGGGTCTCGAGCCCCAGTACTTC	CASSLGGLEPQYF
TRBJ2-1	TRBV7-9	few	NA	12	TGTGCCAGCAGTGCATCATGGGATGAGCAGTTCTTC	CASSASWDEQFF
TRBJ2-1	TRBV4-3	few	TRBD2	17	TGCGCCAGCAGCCAAGAAATTGCGGGGGGAATCTACGATGAGCAGTTCTTC	CASSQEIAGGIYDEQFF
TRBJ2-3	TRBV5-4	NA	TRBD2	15	TGTGCCAGCAGCTCTTCACTAGCGGGGCTAGATACGCAGTATTTT	CASSSSLAGLDTQYF
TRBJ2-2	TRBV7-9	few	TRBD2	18	TGTGCCAGCAGCCTTACCGTATCCCGGGGGGGCAACACCGGGGAGCTGTTTTTT	CASSLTVSRGGNTGELFF
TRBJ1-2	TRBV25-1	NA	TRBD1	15	TGTGCCAGCAGTGATGAAAGACAGGGCCTCGATGGCTACACCTTC	CASSDERQGLDGYTF
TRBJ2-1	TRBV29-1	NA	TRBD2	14	TGCAGCGTTGTAGCGGGGGAGACCCACAATGAGCAGTTCTTC	CSVVAGETHNEQFF
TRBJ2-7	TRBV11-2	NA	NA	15	TGTGCCAGCAGCTTAGATCCCGGTTCCCCCTACGAGCAGTACTTC	CASSLDPGSPYEQYF
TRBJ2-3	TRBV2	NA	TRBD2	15	TGTGCCAGCAGTGAACTAGCGGGGAGCACAGATACGCAGTATTTT	CASSELAGSTDTQYF